Presented here are 20 T cell receptor beta chains from one specimen sequenced in a study of graft-versus-host responses after intestinal transplantation. What these receptors recognize is not known. Using immunoSEQ multiplex PCR, the repertoire was profiled, and TCRdb retains in-frame clones only, with some absent. The sample lists just under 90,000 clones, about four fifths occurring once. The sample consisted of unstimulated CD8+ T cells sorted from spleen or lymph node cells, taken before intestinal transplant. These receptors all come from a human donor who received an intestinal transplant.

This chain connects TRBV27 to TRBJ2-2, with 10 positions matching TRBD1. The CDR3 runs to 15 residues. Germline values: CDR1 MNHEY, CDR2 SMNVEV (reference sequence). V lost 5 bases and J lost 0; bases outside the gene matches: 0. The CDR3 is CASSGQGANTGELFF. The CDR3 bases are TGTGCCAGCAGTGGACAGGGGGCGAACACCGGGGAGCTGTTTTTT.

The V and J genes are TRBV7-8 and TRBJ2-5, with 7 bases lining up with TRBD2. Germline V CDR1 and CDR2: SGHVS, FQNEAQ. The CDR3 covers 18 residues. J lost 7 bases, V lost 1 base, and 18 bases had no gene match. CDR3 sequence (DNA): TGTGCCAGCAGCTTAGGCCCTCTGGGGGAGGGCCCAAGAGGGACCCAGTACTTC. Its protein product is CASSLGPLGEGPRGTQYF.

The rearrangement joins TRBV5-4 to TRBJ2-5; tentative D call: TRBD1 (5 bases). V was trimmed by 0 bases and J by 2 bases, leaving 20 bases between them. The V gene's germline CDR1 is SGHNT and CDR2 YYREEE (reference sequence). There are 18 residues in the CDR3. The CDR3 sequence: CASSLGLGETSLQETQYF. The CDR3 DNA follows: TGTGCCAGCAGCTTGGGGCTAGGGGAAACCTCCCTACAAGAGACCCAGTACTTC.

V and J are TRBV6-6 and TRBJ2-3, with 9 bases that match TRBD1. CDR1 and CDR2 from the germline V gene are MNHNY and SVGAGI (reference sequence). After removal of 2 bases from V and 4 bases from J, the junction contained 7 bases not matched to a gene. CDR3 length equals 16 residues. The CDR3 loop is CASSYPGTGSPDTQYF. CDR3 bases: TGTGCCAGCAGTTACCCCGGGACAGGGTCCCCAGATACGCAGTATTTT.

This clone was seen once. V is TRBV7-6 and J is TRBJ1-2; no clear D gene. This CDR3 is built from 15 residues. The V gene's germline CDR1 is SGHVS and CDR2 FNYEAQ. V lost 1 base and J lost 3, with 12 bases in between. Here the CDR3 reads CASSLDPGSDYGYTF. The DNA of the CDR3 is TGTGCCAGCAGCTTAGACCCGGGGTCGGACTATGGCTACACCTTC.

V and J are TRBV7-6 and TRBJ2-7; 8 nucleotides match TRBD2. From germline, CDR1 is SGHVS and CDR2 FNYEAQ. The CDR3 length is 16 residues. With V trimmed by 5 bases and J by 2 bases, 11 bases remained unmatched. The CDR3 loop reads CASSPEGTSGTYEQYF. In nucleotides, the CDR3 is TGTGCCAGCAGCCCCGAGGGGACTAGTGGGACCTACGAGCAGTACTTC.

The chain uses TRBV11-2 and TRBJ2-2; D could derive from TRBD1 or TRBD2 (5 bases each). Per germline, CDR1 SGHAT and CDR2 FQNNGV. The CDR3 has 17 residues. The V end lost 4 bases, the J end lost 0 bases, and 15 bases lay between the germline ends. The CDR3 reads CASSWGNGRSNTGELFF. The CDR3 DNA reads as TGTGCCAGCAGCTGGGGGAATGGACGATCGAACACCGGGGAGCTGTTTTTT.

The chain uses TRBV25-1 and TRBJ1-5; TRBD1 is a possible D gene (6 bases). The germline gives CDR1 MGHDK, CDR2 SYGVNS. V dropped 2 bases and J dropped 8 bases, with 16 bases sitting between them. The CDR3 extends over 15 amino acids. CDR3 in amino acids: CASSEGGQVGKPQHF. The CDR3 region has the DNA TGTGCCAGCAGTGAAGGGGGGCAGGTGGGAAAGCCCCAGCATTTT. The full variable domain, its missing parts supplied by reference TRBV25-1 and TRBJ1-5, is EADIYQTPRYLVIGTGKKITLECSQTMGHDKMYWYQQDPGMELHLIHYSYGVNSTEKGDLSSESTVSRIRTEHFPLTLESARPSHTSQYLCASSEGGQVGKPQHFGDGTRLSIL.

The chain recombines TRBV25-1 with TRBJ2-1; D is unresolved. Trimming removed 0 bases from V and 2 bases from J, with 5 bases in between. CDR1 and CDR2 (germline): MGHDK, SYGVNS. CDR3 length: 14 amino acids. CDR3 bases: TGTGCCAGCAGTGAATACGGAACCTACAATGAGCAGTTCTTC. This sequence encodes CASSEYGTYNEQFF.

The chain employs TRBV7-3 and TRBJ2-1, with 7 bases aligning to TRBD1. CDR3 length: 14 residues. Germline CDR1 and CDR2: SGHTA and FQGTGA. Trimming took 1 base from V and 4 from J; bases not matched to a gene: 1. The CDR3 spells CASSLRQGYNEQFF. The DNA for the CDR3 is TGTGCCAGCAGCTTAAGACAGGGATACAATGAGCAGTTCTTC.

The chain carries TRBV5-6 and TRBJ1-1; 7 bases fit TRBD1. Germline assignment: CDR1 SGHDT and CDR2 YYEEEE. CDR3 size: 16 residues. The V and J ends lost 4 bases and 3 bases, in that order; junction bases with no gene match: 12. The CDR3 protein is CASSRKPGQIYTEAFF. The CDR3 nucleotides are TGTGCCAGCAGCCGGAAACCGGGACAGATTTACACTGAAGCTTTCTTT. The full variable domain, in which reference TRBV5-6 and TRBJ1-1 provide the parts outside the CDR3, is DAGVTQSPTHLIKTRGQQVTLRCSPKSGHDTVSWYQQALGQGPQFIFQYYEEEERQRGNFPDRFSGHQFPNYSSELNVNALLLGDSALYLCASSRKPGQIYTEAFFGQGTRLTVV.

This chain joins TRBV5-1 and TRBJ2-1, with 7 bases fitting TRBD1. The length of the CDR3 is 19 residues. V dropped 6 bases and J dropped 0; count of bases not matched to a gene: 18. CDR1 is SGHRS and CDR2 is YFSETQ in the germline V gene. This CDR3 is CASNHPGTEAFVSYNEQFF. DNA of the CDR3: TGCGCCAGCAACCATCCCGGGACAGAAGCCTTTGTCTCCTACAATGAGCAGTTCTTC. Filled out from reference TRBV5-1 and TRBJ2-1, the complete variable domain reads KAGVTQTPRYLIKTRGQQVTLSCSPISGHRSVSWYQQTPGQGLQFLFEYFSETQRNKGNFPGRFSGRQFSNSRSEMNVSTLELGDSALYLCASNHPGTEAFVSYNEQFFGPGTRLTVL.

This chain connects TRBV7-3 to TRBJ1-1; 7 nucleotides agree with TRBD1. Germline V gene sequence: CDR1 SGHTA, CDR2 FQGTGA. The CDR3 contains 13 residues. V was pared by 5 bases and J by 4 bases, with 4 bases of the junction left unmatched. CDR3 nucleotide sequence: TGTGCCAGCAGCACAGGGGTCGGCACTGAAGCTTTCTTT. This encodes CASSTGVGTEAFF. Together with reference TRBV7-3 and TRBJ1-1, the CDR3 gives the full variable domain: GAGVSQTPSNKVTEKGKYVELRCDPISGHTALYWYRQSLGQGPEFLIYFQGTGAADDSGLPNDRFFAVRPEGSVSTLKIQRTERGDSAVYLCASSTGVGTEAFFGQGTRLTVV.

V and J are TRBV13 and TRBJ2-1, with 9 bases matching TRBD2. This CDR3 region has 14 residues. V lost 5 bases and J lost 6; bases outside the gene matches: 5. From germline, CDR1 is PRHDT and CDR2 FYEKMQ (reference sequence). The CDR3 here is CASSRGREGNEQFF. In DNA form, the CDR3 reads TGTGCCAGCAGCCGTGGGCGGGAGGGCAATGAGCAGTTCTTC. Full variable domain (outside the CDR3, taken from reference TRBV13 and TRBJ2-1): AAGVIQSPRHLIKEKRETATLKCYPIPRHDTVYWYQQGPGQDPQFLISFYEKMQSDKGSIPDRFSAQQFSDYHSELNMSSLELGDSALYFCASSRGREGNEQFFGPGTRLTVL.

V gene TRBV28 combines with J gene TRBJ2-1, with D possibly matching TRBD2 (6 bases). Germline values: CDR1 MDHEN, CDR2 SYDVKM. The ends were cut back, 8 bases at V and 1 base at J, with 18 bases in the middle. CDR3 size: 16 residues. Here the CDR3 DNA reads TGTGCCAGCTCCTCCACACCGGGACTTTCCTACAATGAGCAGTTCTTC. It yields the protein CASSSTPGLSYNEQFF.

V and J are TRBV11-2 and TRBJ1-4; no reliable D call. Looked up from germline, CDR1 is SGHAT and CDR2 is FQNNGV. V was clipped by 5 bases and J by 8 bases, with 18 bases between them. The CDR3 has 15 amino acids. CDR3: CASSEPGNRDEKLFF. The CDR3 DNA follows: TGTGCCAGCAGCGAGCCGGGAAACCGCGACGAAAAACTGTTTTTT.

V and J are TRBV7-9 and TRBJ2-5, with a tentative D call TRBD1 (5 bases). V was trimmed by 5 bases and J by 2 bases, leaving 9 bases between them. The CDR3 has 13 residues. The germline V gene encodes CDR1 SEHNR and CDR2 FQNEAQ (reference sequence). In nucleotides, the CDR3 is TGTGCCAGCAGCCCACAGGTACAAGAGACCCAGTACTTC. This encodes CASSPQVQETQYF.

The gene calls are TRBV7-3 and TRBJ2-5; 14 bases map to TRBD2. The CDR3 has 16 amino acids. Germline lookup yields CDR1 SGHTA and CDR2 FQGTGA. Trimming removed 2 bases from V and 3 bases from J; junction bases left unmatched: 2. The CDR3 region is CASSLWGLAGEETQYF. CDR3 DNA: TGTGCCAGCAGCTTATGGGGACTAGCGGGGGAAGAGACCCAGTACTTC.

V and J are TRBV7-6 and TRBJ1-5; 8 bases are a match to TRBD1. The CDR3 consists of 15 residues. From germline, CDR1 is SGHVS and CDR2 FNYEAQ. V was pared by 2 bases and J by 4 bases, with 4 bases of the junction left unmatched. The chain's CDR3 is CASSLNGQGNQPQHF. The CDR3 DNA follows: TGTGCCAGCAGCTTAAACGGACAGGGAAATCAGCCCCAGCATTTT.

The rearrangement joins TRBV5-1 to TRBJ2-7; 10 positions agree with TRBD1. The CDR3 sequence is 12 residues long. Losses at the gene ends were 4 bases for V and 7 bases for J; bases not matched to a gene: 2. Germline lookup yields CDR1 SGHRS and CDR2 YFSETQ. This CDR3 reads CASSGTGEEQYF. The CDR3, as DNA: TGCGCCAGCAGCGGGACAGGGGAAGAGCAGTACTTC.